Listed here are 14 T cell receptor beta chains from one sample, sequenced in a study of identical twins. TCRdb recomputed calls from the 5' RACE reads with MiXCR, one row per CDR3 protein. The sample includes 220,000 or so distinct CDR3 sequences, approximately 7% of them seen just once. This same sample was also taken into another study, of yellow fever vaccine responses in identical twins.

The sequencing sample was made of memory (CD45RO+) T cells sorted from blood. The receptors originated from a woman between 18 and 30 years old in good health.

This clonotype was counted between two and nine times. The V gene is TRBV15, the J gene TRBJ2-7; no clear D gene. V lost 1 base to trimming and J lost 5 bases, with 12 bases between them. This CDR3 has 14 amino acids. Germline CDR1 and CDR2: LNHNV and YYDKDF (reference sequence). The CDR3: CATSRAGSTDEQYV. CDR3 bases: TGTGCCACCAGCAGAGCTGGCTCTACGGACGAGCAGTACGTC.

The sample holds many counts of this clonotype. The chain carries TRBV20-1 and TRBJ2-3; D not resolved. Per the germline V gene, CDR1 is DFQATT and CDR2 is SNEGSKA (reference sequence). Between the trimmed V and J ends, which lost 6 bases and 6 bases, there was a span of 13 bases. This CDR3 has 12 residues. The DNA of the CDR3 is TGCAGTGCCACGATAAGTGCGGATACGCAGTATTTT. Its translation: CSATISADTQYF.

This clonotype was seen a few times. The J gene is TRBJ1-6, the V gene TRBV6-5; no clear D gene. Germline loops: CDR1 MNHEY, CDR2 SVGAGI. The CDR3 has 12 residues. Trimming took 6 bases from V and 10 from J, leaving 10 bases between them. The CDR3 nucleotides are TGTGCCAGCAGAATTAGAAACTCACCCCTCCACTTT. Translation gives CASRIRNSPLHF.

At least ten counts were recorded for this clonotype. The rearrangement joins TRBV12-3 or TRBV12-4 to TRBJ2-1; D gene uncertain. This CDR3 comprises 14 residues. Trimming took 5 bases from V and 2 from J, leaving 10 bases between them. The CDR3 is CASSPTGTYNEQFF. CDR3 nucleotides: TGTGCCAGCAGTCCGACTGGCACCTACAATGAGCAGTTCTTC.

The chain uses TRBV20-1 and TRBJ1-3; D unresolved. Trimming cost V 0 bases and J 0 bases, with 12 bases left between them. The length of the CDR3 is 16 residues. CDR1 DFQATT and CDR2 SNEGSKA come from the germline V gene (reference sequence). CDR3 residues: CSARDWASRSGNTIYF. In DNA, the CDR3 is TGCAGTGCTAGAGATTGGGCAAGCCGCTCTGGAAACACCATATATTTT.

This clonotype was found many times. V usage is TRBV20-1 and J usage is TRBJ2-1, with 11 bases matching TRBD2. The J segment lost 16 bases and the V segment lost 5 bases, leaving 7 bases of the junction unmatched. The CDR3 is 11 amino acids. CDR1 and CDR2 from the germline V gene are DFQATT and SNEGSKA (reference sequence). Here the CDR3 reads CSAPTSGVPFF. The CDR3 DNA sequence: TGCAGTGCTCCGACTAGCGGGGTGCCATTCTTC.

In DNA form, the CDR3 reads TGCAGTGCTAGTATCCCTAGCGGGGGGGCCGCCGAGCAGTTCTTC. Translation: CSASIPSGGAAEQFF. The chain recombines TRBV20-1 with TRBJ2-1; 12 bases map to TRBD2. This CDR3 has 15 residues. V gave up 3 bases and J gave up 10 bases; unmatched junction bases: 10. The germline CDR1 and CDR2 sequences are DFQATT and SNEGSKA (reference sequence).

This clonotype was seen only a few times. The chain links TRBV29-1 to TRBJ1-1; D not certain. V was trimmed by 6 bases and J by 1 base, leaving 3 bases between them. CDR3 length equals 10 residues. CDR1 and CDR2 (germline): SQVTM, ANQGSEA. CDR3 loop: CSVANTEAFF. In DNA form, the CDR3 reads TGCAGCGTGGCGAACACTGAAGCTTTCTTT.

This clonotype has only a few counts. The rearrangement uses TRBV20-1 and TRBJ1-1; D gene uncertain. Trimming removed 3 bases from V and 3 bases from J, with 8 bases in between. The CDR3 loop spans 12 amino acids. Germline assignment: CDR1 DFQATT and CDR2 SNEGSKA (reference sequence). The DNA for the CDR3 is TGCAGTGCTAGGCTCTTCGACACTGAAGCTTTCTTT. It yields the protein CSARLFDTEAFF.

This clonotype occurred many times. V usage is TRBV10-2 and J usage is TRBJ2-3; D ambiguous. Germline CDR1 is WSHSY and CDR2 is SAAADI. The V and J ends lost 7 bases and 2 bases respectively, with 10 bases between them. There are 13 residues in the CDR3. Here the CDR3 reads CASNQAPTDTQYF. The CDR3 DNA sequence: TGCGCCAGCAACCAGGCGCCCACAGATACGCAGTATTTT.

This clonotype came up many times. The CDR3 region is CASRPLSAEGGNEQFF. CDR3 bases: TGTGCCAGCAGGCCGCTCAGCGCGGAGGGGGGCAATGAGCAGTTCTTC. The V gene is TRBV6-1, the J gene TRBJ2-1, with D perhaps given as TRBD1 or TRBD2 (6 bases each). Between the trimmed V and J ends, which lost 6 bases and 6 bases, there was a span of 21 bases. CDR3 length: 16 residues. Per the germline V gene, CDR1 is MNHNS and CDR2 is SASEGT.

This clonotype was picked up a small number of times. V is TRBV27 and J is TRBJ2-1, with 14 bases lining up with TRBD2. CDR3 size: 16 residues. Germline assignment: CDR1 MNHEY and CDR2 SMNVEV (reference sequence). V gave up 8 bases and J gave up 8 bases; unmatched junction bases: 11. For the CDR3, the DNA is TGTGCCAGCTCCGCGGGGACTAGCGGGAGATTCGATGAGCAGTTCTTC. Encoded protein: CASSAGTSGRFDEQFF.

This clonotype appeared many times. The chain has TRBV2 and TRBJ2-2, with unresolved D. The CDR3 has 15 amino acids. Germline CDR1 reads SNHLY; CDR2 reads FYNNEI. Trimming took 6 bases from V and 4 from J, leaving 15 bases between them. CDR3 sequence (DNA): TGTGCCAGCAGCCAATGGGTGGTAGGCACCGGGGAGCTGTTTTTT. Translating it yields CASSQWVVGTGELFF. The full variable domain, with the rest looked up from reference TRBV2 and TRBJ2-2, is EPEVTQTPSHQVTQMGQEVILRCVPISNHLYFYWYRQILGQKVEFLVSFYNNEISEKSEIFDDQFSVERPDGSNFTLKIRSTKLEDSAMYFCASSQWVVGTGELFFGEGSRLTVL.

V usage is TRBV11-2 and J usage is TRBJ2-7, with 8 bases fitting TRBD2. In germline, CDR1 is SGHAT, CDR2 FQNNGV. With 1 base clipped from V and 0 bases from J, the junction kept 8 bases outside the gene matches. The CDR3 is 17 amino acids. The CDR3: CASSLGRLARNSYEQYV. CDR3 nucleotide sequence: TGTGCCAGCAGCTTAGGGAGACTAGCGAGAAACTCCTACGAGCAGTACGTC.